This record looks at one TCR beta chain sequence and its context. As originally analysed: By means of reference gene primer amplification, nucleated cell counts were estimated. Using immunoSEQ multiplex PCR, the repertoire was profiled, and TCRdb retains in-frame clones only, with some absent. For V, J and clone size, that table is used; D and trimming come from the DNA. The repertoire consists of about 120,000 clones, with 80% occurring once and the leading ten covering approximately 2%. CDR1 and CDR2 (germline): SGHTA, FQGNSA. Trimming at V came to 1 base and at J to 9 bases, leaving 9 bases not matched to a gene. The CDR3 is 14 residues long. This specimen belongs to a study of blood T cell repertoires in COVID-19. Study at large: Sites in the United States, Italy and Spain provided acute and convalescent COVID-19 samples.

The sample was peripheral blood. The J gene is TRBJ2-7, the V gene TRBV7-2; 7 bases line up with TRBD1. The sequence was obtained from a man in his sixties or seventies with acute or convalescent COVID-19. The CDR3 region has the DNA TGTGCCAGCAGCTTAGTGACAGGGACCCGTGGGCAGTACTTC. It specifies CASSLVTGTRGQYF.